This is a list of T cell receptor beta chains from one sample in a study of blood T cell repertoires in COVID-19. Sequencing was performed with immunoSEQ multiplex PCR; in TCRdb, only in-frame clones are kept and a portion is missing. The sample includes 180,000 or so clones, around nine tenths seen only once; the top ten take around 6.6%. The sample was peripheral blood. Receptors originate from a man aged 35 to 55 with acute or convalescent COVID-19. CDR3s include the opening cysteine and the closing phenylalanine or tryptophan. A D gene is named only where the DNA matches it firmly. The size field is filled for only some rows; it gives once, few, many or a size class.

>13|TRBJ1-1|many|TRBV30|-
TGTGCCTGGAACGGAGGGCCGGGCACTGAAGCTTTCTTT
CAWNGGPGTEAFF
>18|TRBJ1-2|once|TRBV5-1|TRBD1
TGCGCCAGCCCCCTGAATTTAGGAGGGGGCGCGGGTAACTATGGCTACACCTTC
CASPLNLGGGAGNYGYTF
>15|TRBJ2-3|-|TRBV5-4|-
TGTGCCAGCAGCTTGGGCGAACCCTACACAGATACGCAGTATTTT
CASSLGEPYTDTQYF
>15|TRBJ1-2|-|TRBV19|-
TGTGCCAGTAGTATTCGGACAGCTCCGTCTATTCGCTACACCTTC
CASSIRTAPSIRYTF
>16|TRBJ1-1|once|TRBV19|TRBD1
TGTGCCAGTAGGAATTCACAGGGGCCCCGGTACACTGAAGCTTTCTTT
CASRNSQGPRYTEAFF
>15|TRBJ2-1|-|TRBV5-1|TRBD1
TGCGCCAGCAGCTTCCGGACAGGGGCAGCCAATGAGCAGTTCTTC
CASSFRTGAANEQFF
>18|TRBJ1-5|-|TRBV4-1|-
TGCGCCAGCAGCCAAGATATTTACGGGGGTCTAAACAATCAGCCCCAGCATTTT
CASSQDIYGGLNNQPQHF
>13|TRBJ2-7|few|TRBV30|-
TGTGCCTGGACTGAGACAGGGGAGGGCGAGCAGTACTTC
CAWTETGEGEQYF
>16|TRBJ1-1|-|TRBV19|TRBD1
TGTGCCAGTAGTTACTATCCGGGACAGGAGAACACTGAAGCTTTCTTT
CASSYYPGQENTEAFF
>15|TRBJ1-1|few|TRBV18|-
TGTGCCAGCTCGCCGGCGCGGACTATGAACACTGAAGCTTTCTTT
CASSPARTMNTEAFF
>14|TRBJ1-2|-|TRBV25-1|-
TGTGCCAGCAGTTTAGGCCCGGGTCTATATGGCTACACCTTC
CASSLGPGLYGYTF
>15|TRBJ2-3|-|TRBV6-2/TRBV6-3|-
TGTGCCAGCAGTTACTCCCGGGAAGGAGTAGATACGCAGTATTTT
CASSYSREGVDTQYF
>15|TRBJ2-7|-|TRBV10-3|-
TGTGCCATCAGTGAGTCGAACAGCCTCAGTTACGAGCAGTACTTC
CAISESNSLSYEQYF
>17|TRBJ2-5|once|TRBV6-1|TRBD2
TGTGCCAGCAGTGAACTAGTTCGGGCGGGGGGGCCAGAGACCCAGTACTTC
CASSELVRAGGPETQYF
>15|TRBJ2-3|-|TRBV7-2|TRBD2
TGTGCCAGCAGCTCCCGACTAGCGGGCACAGATACGCAGTATTTT
CASSSRLAGTDTQYF
>15|TRBJ2-5|-|TRBV28|TRBD2
TGTGCCAGCAGTTCCCCGGCAGCGGGGCAAGAGACCCAGTACTTC
CASSSPAAGQETQYF
>14|TRBJ2-7|-|TRBV28|TRBD1
TGTGCCAGCGGTCGGACAGGGAGCCCCTACGAGCAGTACTTC
CASGRTGSPYEQYF
>16|TRBJ1-6|-|TRBV28|-
TGTGCCAGCAGCTTATGGGGGGGACTTCTTAATTCACCCCTCCACTTT
CASSLWGGLLNSPLHF